This T cell receptor beta chain was recovered during a study of cytomegalovirus exposure and HLA in healthy donors. The PCR made use of 60 Vbeta and 13 Jbeta primers. This table comes from immunoSEQ multiplex PCR, and its TCRdb copy is limited to in-frame clones, with some not included. The repertoire consists of approximately 150,000 clones, with over 75% occurring once and the leading ten covering 1.5% to 2%. The CDR3 totals 14 residues. Germline V gives CDR1 SGHKS, CDR2 YYEKEE (reference sequence). Deletions cut 2 bases from V and 4 bases from J, with 12 bases between. Sequenced: PBMCs. This clonotype was sampled from a woman aged 25 to 39 in good health and CMV-seronegative. The rearrangement uses TRBV5-5 and TRBJ1-2; D perhaps matches TRBD1 (6 bases). CDR3 loop: CASSLAMDSYGYTF. For the CDR3, the DNA is TGTGCCAGCAGCTTAGCGATGGACAGCTATGGCTACACCTTC.